These 21 T cell receptor beta chains share one sample of origin, sequenced in a study of T cells in Graves' hyperthyroidism and ophthalmopathy (dated by TCRdb to between 2017 and 2020). The library came from multiplex PCR. Sequencing took place on an Illumina HiSeq 2000. The TCR beta CDR3 regions were amplified from RNA transcripts. A first-round RT-PCR of the TCR CDR3 used the HTBI primer set with the Qiagen OneStep RT-PCR kit. The public reads were quality trimmed at Q25 with fastp and then assembled into clones with MiXCR by TCRdb, keeping productive beta chains. Every entry covers one CDR3 protein and lists the most common genes and DNA from its rows. Present in this sample are 690,000 or so distinct CDR3 sequences, approximately 19% of which were seen just once. The top ten clones comprise over 15% of the sample. The sequencing sample was made of blood. The receptors derive from a woman in her forties or fifties with Graves' hyperthyroidism that later progressed to Graves' ophthalmopathy.

At least ten counts were recorded for this clonotype. The chain joins TRBV20-1 to TRBJ2-5, with a tentative D call TRBD2 (5 bases). This CDR3 is built from 11 residues. Trimming stripped 3 bases from V and 9 bases from J, with 11 bases between. The germline CDR1 and CDR2 sequences are DFQATT and SNEGSKA (reference sequence). CDR3 loop: CSASPSSAQYF. The CDR3 region has the DNA TGCAGTGCTAGCCCAAGTAGCGCCCAGTACTTC.

This clonotype was seen a handful of times. V usage is TRBV18 and J usage is TRBJ1-1, with D possibly being TRBD1 (5 bases). Germline CDR1 and CDR2: KGHSH and LQKENI. The V end lost 0 bases, the J end lost 10 bases, and 15 bases lay between the germline ends. The CDR3 extends over 14 amino acids. CDR3 protein: CASSPPSGRGGAFF. CDR3 bases: TGTGCCAGCTCACCACCTTCGGGGCGAGGAGGAGCTTTCTTT.

This chain connects TRBV10-2 to TRBJ2-5, with D perhaps assigned TRBD1 or TRBD2 (5 bases each). Germline CDR1 is WSHSY and CDR2 is SAAADI. V shed 10 bases and J shed 1 base, with 13 bases lying between them. CDR3 size: 13 residues. In DNA form, the CDR3 reads TGCGCCACAGACCGGGGCAGCCAAGAGACCCAGTACTTC. Amino acid sequence: CATDRGSQETQYF.

The chain joins TRBV11-2 to TRBJ2-2; 7 bases are a match to TRBD1. This CDR3 comprises 15 residues. The trim removed 4 bases at V and 1 base at J, leaving 3 bases unmatched. The germline V gene has CDR1 SGHAT and CDR2 FQNNGV. CDR3 sequence: CASSSDRENTGELFF. The CDR3 nucleotides read TGTGCCAGCAGCTCCGACAGGGAGAACACCGGGGAGCTGTTTTTT.

This clonotype was seen a single time. This chain uses TRBV6-9 with TRBJ2-3; 12 bases fit TRBD2. This CDR3 has 17 residues. V shed 3 bases, J shed 4 bases, and the junction held 8 bases outside the gene matches. The germline V gene encodes CDR1 MNHGY and CDR2 SVAAGI. The CDR3: CASSYPPSGGAADTQYF. For the CDR3, the DNA is TGTGCCAGCAGTTACCCCCCTAGCGGGGGGGCTGCAGATACGCAGTATTTT.

This chain connects TRBV24-1 to TRBJ1-5; a possible D gene is TRBD1 (6 bases). This CDR3 contains 15 residues. Germline CDR1 and CDR2: KGHDR and SFDVKD. Trimming pared 6 bases from V and 4 bases from J, leaving 15 bases between. The DNA for the CDR3 is TGTGCCACCAGTCTCGGCAGGACAGATAATCAGCCCCAGCATTTT. It translates to CATSLGRTDNQPQHF.

This chain uses TRBV7-2 with TRBJ1-4, with TRBD1 matching 7 bases. Trimming at V came to 4 bases and at J to 6 bases, leaving 8 bases not matched to a gene. The CDR3 runs to 15 residues. In germline, CDR1 is SGHTA, CDR2 FQGNSA. The CDR3 sequence is CASSSSGTDHEKLFF. CDR3 in DNA: TGTGCCAGCAGCTCCTCCGGGACAGACCATGAAAAACTGTTTTTT.

This clonotype has ten or more counts. CDR3: CASRMTSQETQYF. The CDR3 coding sequence is TGTGCCAGCAGAATGACCTCCCAAGAGACCCAGTACTTC. The rearrangement links TRBV2 to TRBJ2-5; D is unresolved. This CDR3 has 13 residues. V was trimmed by 6 bases and J by 1 base, leaving 9 bases between them. CDR1 and CDR2 (germline): SNHLY, FYNNEI. Drawing the rest from reference TRBV2 and TRBJ2-5, the complete variable domain is EPEVTQTPSHQVTQMGQEVILRCVPISNHLYFYWYRQILGQKVEFLVSFYNNEISEKSEIFDDQFSVERPDGSNFTLKIRSTKLEDSAMYFCASRMTSQETQYFGPGTRLLVL.

This chain uses TRBV7-2 with TRBJ2-7; possibly TRBD2 for D (6 bases). CDR1 is SGHTA and CDR2 is FQGNSA in the germline V gene. The CDR3 is 13 amino acids. The V end was cut by 8 bases, the J end by 6 bases, with 17 bases between. Here the CDR3 reads CASGQTEGSEQYF. The CDR3 DNA reads as TGTGCCAGCGGGCAGACGGAGGGGAGCGAGCAGTACTTC.

This clonotype came up a few times. This rearrangement joins TRBV6-2 or TRBV6-3 to TRBJ2-5, with 11 bases aligning to TRBD2. The CDR3 consists of 17 residues. The germline V gene has CDR1 MNHEY and CDR2 SVGEGT. Unmatched junction bases numbered 8, after V lost 0 bases and J lost 5 bases. CDR3 region: CASSYSPSGGSGETQYF. In DNA form, the CDR3 reads TGTGCCAGCAGTTACTCTCCTAGCGGGGGGTCCGGGGAGACCCAGTACTTC.

The chain uses TRBV6-2 or TRBV6-3 and TRBJ1-5, with 7 bases that match TRBD1. Germline V gene lookup returns CDR1 MNHEY and CDR2 SVGEGT. This CDR3 has 13 amino acids. J gave up 6 bases and V 6 bases, and 5 bases lay outside the gene matches. The DNA for the CDR3 is TGTGCCAGCAGGACAGGGCTTGGTCAGCCCCAGCATTTT. This codes for CASRTGLGQPQHF.

CDR3 loop: CAISAGLAGLSTDTQYF. In nucleotides, the CDR3 is TGTGCCATCAGCGCGGGACTAGCGGGACTTAGCACAGATACGCAGTATTTT. The chain recombines TRBV10-3 with TRBJ2-3; 13 bases map to TRBD2. The junction had 6 bases not matched to a gene; V was cut back by 6 bases and J by 0 bases. The CDR3 extends over 17 amino acids. Germline loops: CDR1 ENHRY, CDR2 SYGVKD.

This clonotype was counted many times. The V gene is TRBV3-1, the J gene TRBJ1-2, with D hard to call. The ends were cut back, 0 bases at V and 0 bases at J, with 11 bases in the middle. The CDR3 length is 16 residues. Germline CDR1 is LGHDT and CDR2 is YNNKEL (reference sequence). The CDR3 nucleotides read TGTGCCAGCAGCCAAGATACCCGGGGAGCTAACTATGGCTACACCTTC. Translated, it gives CASSQDTRGANYGYTF.

This clonotype appeared many times. The rearrangement uses TRBV20-1 and TRBJ1-1; a weak D match, TRBD1 (5 bases). Germline CDR1 is DFQATT and CDR2 is SNEGSKA (reference sequence). With 5 bases removed from V and 6 bases from J, the gap between germline ends came to 19 bases. The CDR3 is made up of 14 amino acids. The CDR3 region is CSARALRGGAEAFF. CDR3 coding DNA: TGCAGTGCTCGAGCCCTTAGGGGAGGCGCTGAAGCTTTCTTT.

This clonotype has ten or more counts. The V gene is TRBV2, the J gene TRBJ1-5; 9 positions match TRBD1. V lost 6 bases, J lost 5 bases, and 8 bases stayed unmatched. The CDR3 is 15 amino acids. Per germline, CDR1 SNHLY and CDR2 FYNNEI. The CDR3 reads CASRGEQGAYQPQHF. DNA for the CDR3: TGTGCCAGCAGGGGGGAACAGGGGGCTTATCAGCCCCAGCATTTT.

This clonotype occurred many times. The CDR3 spells CASSSGQNYEQYF. The CDR3 nucleotides are TGTGCCAGCAGCTCGGGACAGAACTACGAGCAGTACTTC. The V call is TRBV13, the J call TRBJ2-7; 7 bases fit TRBD1. The germline CDR1 and CDR2 sequences are PRHDT and FYEKMQ (reference sequence). This CDR3 contains 13 residues. Unmatched junction bases numbered 3, after V lost 4 bases and J lost 3 bases.

This clonotype was seen many times. The rearrangement joins TRBV4-1 to TRBJ2-7, with D possibly TRBD2 on 6 matching bases. The V gene lost 0 bases and the J gene lost 1 base, with 7 bases spanning the gap. Looked up from germline, CDR1 is MGHRA and CDR2 is YSYEKL. The CDR3 consists of 14 residues. The CDR3 sequence: CASSQDGSSYEQYF. In DNA, the CDR3 is TGCGCCAGCAGCCAAGACGGGAGTTCCTACGAGCAGTACTTC.

This clonotype was observed a few times. The chain has TRBV5-1 and TRBJ1-6; no clear D. The ends were cut back, 4 bases at V and 10 bases at J, with 15 bases in the middle. Looked up from germline, CDR1 is SGHRS and CDR2 is YFSETQ. This CDR3 has 14 residues. CDR3: CASSIASPESPLHF. CDR3 DNA: TGCGCCAGCAGCATAGCTTCGCCGGAGTCACCCCTCCACTTT. Combining the CDR3 with reference TRBV5-1 and TRBJ1-6 gives the whole variable domain KAGVTQTPRYLIKTRGQQVTLSCSPISGHRSVSWYQQTPGQGLQFLFEYFSETQRNKGNFPGRFSGRQFSNSRSEMNVSTLELGDSALYLCASSIASPESPLHFGNGTRLTVT.

Comments on this clonotype: A much larger clone sits a single nucleotide away, making a read error possible. V and J are TRBV5-1 and TRBJ1-1; a possible D gene is TRBD1 (5 bases). The CDR3 covers 15 residues. Germline CDR1 is SGHRS and CDR2 is YFSETQ. CDR3 nucleotide sequence: TGCGCCAGCAGCTTGGAGGGACCCCGGAACACTGAAGCTTCCTTT. Protein product: CASSLEGPRNTEASF.

This clonotype was seen repeatedly, ten times or more. The V and J genes are TRBV18 and TRBJ1-3; 8 positions agree with TRBD1. CDR1 and CDR2 from the germline V gene are KGHSH and LQKENI. Losses at the gene ends were 1 base for V and 0 bases for J; bases not matched to a gene: 2. CDR3 length equals 16 residues. Written as DNA, the CDR3 is TGTGCCAGCTCACCACGGGACAGGACCTCTGGAAACACCATATATTTT. Amino acids: CASSPRDRTSGNTIYF.

Only a few counts were recorded for this clonotype. The V gene is TRBV20-1, the J gene TRBJ1-2; 8 positions match TRBD1. The CDR3 is 13 residues long. CDR1 and CDR2 (germline): DFQATT, SNEGSKA (reference sequence). With V trimmed by 6 bases and J by 0 bases, 3 bases remained unmatched. Here the CDR3 DNA reads TGCAGTGCCCGACAGGGGTCTAACTATGGCTACACCTTC. Translation: CSARQGSNYGYTF.